This record looks at one T cell receptor beta chain sequence and its context. This record comes from a study of T cell changes during pregnancy in multiple sclerosis. The method was immunoSEQ multiplex PCR; TCRdb's version includes in-frame clones alone and lacks a portion of them. The sample holds around 50,000 clones, around nine tenths seen once. The sequencing sample was made of peripheral blood from another person, used as feeder cells. The clonotype comes from a human donor whose cells served as feeder cells for cultures in a pregnancy study.

CDR3 in DNA: TGCGCCAGCAGCGCGGACGGGGCAACTAATGAAAAACTGTTTTTT. Its translation is CASSADGATNEKLFF. The chain employs TRBV5-1 and TRBJ1-4; the D is unclear. The CDR3 consists of 15 residues. Trimming shortened V by 4 bases and J by 0 bases, and 10 bases separated the two germline ends. The germline V gene encodes CDR1 SGHRS and CDR2 YFSETQ.